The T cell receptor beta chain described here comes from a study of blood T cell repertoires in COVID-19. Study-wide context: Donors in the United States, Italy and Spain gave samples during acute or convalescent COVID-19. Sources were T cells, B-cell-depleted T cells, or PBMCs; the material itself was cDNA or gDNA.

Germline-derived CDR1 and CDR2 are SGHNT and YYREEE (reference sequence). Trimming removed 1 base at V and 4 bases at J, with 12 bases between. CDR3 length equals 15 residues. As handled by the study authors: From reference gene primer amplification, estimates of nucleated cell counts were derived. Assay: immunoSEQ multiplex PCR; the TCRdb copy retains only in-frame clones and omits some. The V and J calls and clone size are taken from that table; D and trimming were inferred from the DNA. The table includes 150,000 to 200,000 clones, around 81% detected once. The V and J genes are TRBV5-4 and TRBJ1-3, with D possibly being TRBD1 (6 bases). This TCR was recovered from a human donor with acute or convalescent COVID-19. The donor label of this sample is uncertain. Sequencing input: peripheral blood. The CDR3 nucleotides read TGTGCCAGCAGCTTGTTGAACAGGGAGGGAAACACCATATATTTT. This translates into CASSLLNREGNTIYF.